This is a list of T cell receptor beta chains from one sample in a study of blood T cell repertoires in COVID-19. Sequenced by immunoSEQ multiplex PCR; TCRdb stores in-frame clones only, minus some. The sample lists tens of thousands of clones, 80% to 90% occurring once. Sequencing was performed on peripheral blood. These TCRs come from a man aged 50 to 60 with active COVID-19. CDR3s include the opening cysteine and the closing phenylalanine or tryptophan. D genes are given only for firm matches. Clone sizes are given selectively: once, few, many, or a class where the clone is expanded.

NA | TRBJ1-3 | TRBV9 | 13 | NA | TGTGCCAGCAGCGTAGCGACAGGAAACACCATATATTTT | CASSVATGNTIYF
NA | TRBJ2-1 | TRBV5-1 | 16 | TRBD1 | TGCGCCAGCAGCTCCTCCGGGACAGGGGGCTACAATGAGCAGTTCTTC | CASSSSGTGGYNEQFF
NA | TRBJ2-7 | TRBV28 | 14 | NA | TGTGCCAGCAGTCGAGTCCAAGTTCAAGACGAGCAGTACTTC | CASSRVQVQDEQYF
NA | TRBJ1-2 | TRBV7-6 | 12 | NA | TGTGCCAGCAGCCTACAGGGTTATGGCTACACCTTC | CASSLQGYGYTF
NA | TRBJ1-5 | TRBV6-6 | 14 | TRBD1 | TGTGCCAGCAGTTCTAGGACAGGGGGACAGCCCCAGCATTTT | CASSSRTGGQPQHF
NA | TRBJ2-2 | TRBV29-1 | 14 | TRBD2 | TGCAGCGTGGTTACTAGCGAGGGGTCCGGGGAGCTGTTTTTT | CSVVTSEGSGELFF
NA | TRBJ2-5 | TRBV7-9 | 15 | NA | TGTGCCAGCAGCTTAGCGGGGGGGGCCCAAGAGACCCAGTACTTC | CASSLAGGAQETQYF
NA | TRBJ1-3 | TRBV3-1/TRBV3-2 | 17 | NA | TGTGCCAGCAGCCAAATCCGCAGCACCGGGGCTGGAAACACCATATATTTT | CASSQIRSTGAGNTIYF
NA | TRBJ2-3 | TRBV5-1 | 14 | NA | TGCGCCAGCAGCTTGGGACAGGTCACAGATACGCAGTATTTT | CASSLGQVTDTQYF
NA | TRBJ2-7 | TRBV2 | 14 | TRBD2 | TGTGCCAGTCTCAGACTAGCGGGTAAGGACGAGCAGTACTTC | CASLRLAGKDEQYF
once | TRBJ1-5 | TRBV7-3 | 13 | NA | TGTGCCAGCAGCACAAGGGAGAATCAGCCCCAGCATTTT | CASSTRENQPQHF
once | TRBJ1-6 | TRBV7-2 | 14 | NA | TGTGCCAGCAGCCCACAGGGCCGAAATTCACCCCTCCACTTT | CASSPQGRNSPLHF
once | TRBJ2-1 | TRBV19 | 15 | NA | TGTGCCAGTAGTCGCGGTAGAAGCTCCTACAATGAGCAGTTCTTC | CASSRGRSSYNEQFF
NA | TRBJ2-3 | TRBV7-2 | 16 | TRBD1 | TGTGCCAGCAGCTTAGGGGACAGGGGACGGACAGATACGCAGTATTTT | CASSLGDRGRTDTQYF
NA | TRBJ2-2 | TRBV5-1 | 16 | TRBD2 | TGCGCCAGCAGCCGGGGACTAGCTAGGAACACCGGGGAGCTGTTTTTT | CASSRGLARNTGELFF
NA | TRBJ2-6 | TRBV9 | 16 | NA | TGTGCCAGCAGCGTAGTCACGGGGGCTGGGGCCAACGTCCTGACTTTC | CASSVVTGAGANVLTF
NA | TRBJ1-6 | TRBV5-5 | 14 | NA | TGTGCCAGCAGCTTCGGGGGTTGGAATTCACCCCTCCACTTT | CASSFGGWNSPLHF
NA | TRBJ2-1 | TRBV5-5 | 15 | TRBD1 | TGTGCCAGCAGCTTGGTGAACAGGGGGTACAATGAGCAGTTCTTC | CASSLVNRGYNEQFF